The 19 T cell receptor beta chains below come from one sample, sequenced in a study of control samples from healthy donors and cancer patients. Sequencing used immunoSEQ multiplex PCR; TCRdb keeps in-frame clones, though not all of them. Among 130,000 or so clones listed, 75% to 95% were seen once. The sample was blood. Every receptor here comes from a man younger than 30 in good health.

This chain joins TRBV7-3 and TRBJ2-3, with D perhaps TRBD2 (6 bases). Between the trimmed V and J ends, which lost 8 bases and 2 bases, there was a span of 14 bases. Looked up from germline, CDR1 is SGHTA and CDR2 is FQGTGA. The CDR3 extends over 14 amino acids. CDR3 bases: TGTGCCAGCTGGGGCGGGGCGGTCACAGATACGCAGTATTTT. It is translated as CASWGGAVTDTQYF.

This chain uses TRBV10-3 with TRBJ2-3; D is unclear. CDR1 and CDR2 (germline): ENHRY, SYGVKD. V lost 0 bases to trimming and J lost 4 bases, with 8 bases between them. The CDR3 loop spans 14 amino acids. The chain's CDR3 is CAISESLTPDTQYF. DNA of the CDR3: TGTGCCATCAGTGAGTCTCTTACCCCAGATACGCAGTATTTT.

This sequence joins TRBV3-1 (or the pseudogene TRBV3-2) and TRBJ1-5; tentative D call: TRBD1 (6 bases). The CDR3 consists of 16 residues. V was cut by 1 base and J by 0 bases, with 10 bases left in between. CDR1 is LGHDT and CDR2 is YNNKEL in the germline V gene (reference sequence). The DNA for the CDR3 is TGTGCCAGCAGCCAAGGTCAGGGGCATAGCAATCAGCCCCAGCATTTT. Residues: CASSQGQGHSNQPQHF.

This chain joins TRBV12-3 or TRBV12-4 and TRBJ1-1; no definite D call. The CDR3 sequence is 12 residues long. Deletions cut 3 bases from V and 5 bases from J, with 7 bases between. The CDR3 DNA sequence: TGTGCCAGCAGTTTCCTGAGGACTGAAGCTTTCTTT. Translation gives CASSFLRTEAFF.

The rearrangement uses TRBV2 and TRBJ2-7; D possibly matches TRBD1 or TRBD2 (6 bases each). Deletions cut 1 base from V and 1 base from J, with 11 bases between. The CDR3 spans 15 residues. CDR1 and CDR2 (germline): SNHLY, FYNNEI. The CDR3 DNA reads as TGTGCCAGCAGTGAAGGGAGGGGGGCGTCCTACGAGCAGTACTTC. Translated: CASSEGRGASYEQYF.

As regards this clone: Other nucleotide sequences in the sample specify the same CDR3. The rearrangement joins TRBV5-1 to TRBJ1-2; possible D gene TRBD1, 5 bases. Looked up from germline, CDR1 is SGHRS and CDR2 is YFSETQ. V was cut by 1 base and J by 1 base, with 5 bases left in between. The CDR3 extends over 13 amino acids. CDR3 coding DNA: TGCGCCAGCAGCTTGCAGGGTAACTATGGCTACACCTTC. This translates into CASSLQGNYGYTF.

This clone is a singleton in its sample. The CDR3 coding sequence is TGTGCCAGCAGCCTAGACAGGGGTGCTTCACCCCTCCACTTT. It is translated as CASSLDRGASPLHF. The rearrangement uses TRBV5-4 and TRBJ1-6; TRBD1 aligns across 8 bases. V shed 4 bases and J 9 bases; nucleotides not matched to a gene: 6. Germline V gives CDR1 SGHNT, CDR2 YYREEE (reference sequence). CDR3 length equals 14 residues.

This chain uses TRBV27 with TRBJ1-1; no clear D. This CDR3 has 14 amino acids. V gave up 1 base and J gave up 5 bases, with 11 bases separating them. The germline V gene has CDR1 MNHEY and CDR2 SMNVEV (reference sequence). The CDR3 DNA reads as TGTGCCAGCAGTTTATTCGGCCCCCAGACTGAAGCTTTCTTT. Translation: CASSLFGPQTEAFF.

A remark on this clone: A read error may explain this, as a much larger clone is one base away. The J gene is TRBJ2-2, the V gene TRBV7-2, with D tentatively TRBD1 (6 bases). CDR3 length equals 16 residues. Germline-derived CDR1 and CDR2 are SGHTA and FQGNSA. The ends were cut back, 1 base at V and 1 base at J, with 10 bases in the middle. This CDR3 reads CASSLEAGVNTGELFF. DNA of the CDR3: TGTGCCAGCAGCTTAGAGGCAGGGGTGAACACCGGGGAGCTGTTTTTT. The full variable domain, rest sourced from reference TRBV7-2 and TRBJ2-2, is GAGVSQSPSNKVTEKGKDVELRCDPISGHTALYWYRQSLGQGLEFLIYFQGNSAPDKSGLPSDRFSAERTGGSVSTLTIQRTQQEDSAVYLCASSLEAGVNTGELFFGEGSRLTVL.

This rearrangement joins TRBV14 to TRBJ2-1, with a weak D call TRBD1 (5 bases). Per the germline V gene, CDR1 is SGHDN and CDR2 is FVKESK. V lost 2 bases, J lost 0 bases, and 11 bases lay in between. CDR3 length: 16 amino acids. CDR3 sequence (DNA): TGTGCCAGCAGCCAAAGTAAGGGGTTCTCCTACAATGAGCAGTTCTTC. It translates to CASSQSKGFSYNEQFF.

This clone has only a few counts. The chain links TRBV11-2 to TRBJ2-5; D call uncertain. V shed 1 base and J shed 1 base, with 13 bases lying between them. The CDR3 sequence is 16 residues long. CDR1 is SGHAT and CDR2 is FQNNGV in the germline V gene. The CDR3 sequence: CASSLVVSTLQETQYF. The CDR3, as DNA: TGTGCCAGCAGCTTAGTTGTCAGTACTCTCCAAGAGACCCAGTACTTC.

V gene TRBV19 combines with J gene TRBJ1-2; no reliable D call. This CDR3 spans 13 amino acids. Germline values: CDR1 LNHDA, CDR2 SQIVND (reference sequence). Trimming stripped 1 base from V and 3 bases from J, with 6 bases between. In nucleotides, the CDR3 is TGTGCCAGTAGTATAGCGGCGGACTATGGCTACACCTTC. Encoded protein: CASSIAADYGYTF. Drawing the rest from reference TRBV19 and TRBJ1-2, the complete variable domain is DGGITQSPKYLFRKEGQNVTLSCEQNLNHDAMYWYRQDPGQGLRLIYYSQIVNDFQKGDIAEGYSVSREKKESFPLTVTSAQKNPTAFYLCASSIAADYGYTFGSGTRLTVV.

This clone has just one count. V and J are TRBV2 and TRBJ1-2; D may be TRBD1 (5 bases). V lost 8 bases and J 7 bases, leaving 5 bases between the germline ends. From germline, CDR1 is SNHLY and CDR2 FYNNEI. The CDR3 totals 9 residues. This CDR3 is CASGGGYTF. The CDR3 DNA reads TGTGCCAGCGGGGGTGGCTACACCTTC.

The rearrangement uses TRBV6-4 and TRBJ2-3; the D gene is possibly TRBD1 (5 bases). Germline assignment: CDR1 MRHNA and CDR2 SNTAGT. The ends were cut back, 3 bases at V and 2 bases at J, with 9 bases in the middle. The CDR3 is 14 amino acids. CDR3 in amino acids: CASSETETTDTQYF. The CDR3 coding sequence is TGTGCCAGCAGTGAGACAGAAACCACAGATACGCAGTATTTT.

The chain has TRBV5-3 and TRBJ2-5; a weak D match, TRBD1 (6 bases). TRBV5-3 belongs to the ORF category, with a function that is uncertain. V lost 5 bases and J lost 5, with 22 bases in between. The CDR3 is made up of 16 amino acids. The CDR3, as DNA: TGTGCCAGAAGTCAGCCTCAGGGGAGTTGGGAGGAGACCCAGTACTTC. Its protein product is CARSQPQGSWEETQYF.

The chain is built from TRBV4-1 and TRBJ1-6, with TRBD1 matching 8 bases. Trimming at V came to 2 bases and at J to 8 bases, leaving 11 bases not matched to a gene. CDR1 MGHRA and CDR2 YSYEKL come from the germline V gene. This CDR3 has 17 residues. CDR3 sequence: CASSQNGQGEPYSPLHF. The CDR3, as DNA: TGCGCCAGCAGCCAAAATGGACAGGGAGAACCTTATTCACCCCTCCACTTT.

This clone was observed a handful of times. The chain employs TRBV18 and TRBJ2-3; 7 positions match TRBD2. The CDR3 is 15 residues long. After removal of 4 bases from V and 1 base from J, the junction contained 5 bases not matched to a gene. Germline CDR1 is KGHSH and CDR2 is LQKENI. The CDR3 here is CASSRPSGRTDTQYF. The DNA of the CDR3 is TGTGCCAGCTCACGCCCTAGCGGACGCACAGATACGCAGTATTTT.

This chain joins TRBV6-5 and TRBJ1-5; 7 bases are shared with TRBD1. V shed 2 bases and J 2 bases; nucleotides not matched to a gene: 3. From germline, CDR1 is MNHEY and CDR2 SVGAGI. The CDR3 loop spans 15 amino acids. This CDR3 is CASSYTGEGNQPQHF. The CDR3 DNA reads as TGTGCCAGCAGTTACACAGGGGAAGGCAATCAGCCCCAGCATTTT.

In this sample, this clone turned up once. V gene TRBV7-3 combines with J gene TRBJ2-5, with 8 nucleotides matching TRBD2. The ends lost 3 bases at V and 5 bases at J; junction bases unmatched: 8. The germline V gene has CDR1 SGHTA and CDR2 FQGTGA. The CDR3 has 15 amino acids. The CDR3 protein is CASSLGPTSAETQYF. The CDR3 nucleotides are TGTGCCAGCAGCTTGGGGCCGACTAGCGCGGAGACCCAGTACTTC.